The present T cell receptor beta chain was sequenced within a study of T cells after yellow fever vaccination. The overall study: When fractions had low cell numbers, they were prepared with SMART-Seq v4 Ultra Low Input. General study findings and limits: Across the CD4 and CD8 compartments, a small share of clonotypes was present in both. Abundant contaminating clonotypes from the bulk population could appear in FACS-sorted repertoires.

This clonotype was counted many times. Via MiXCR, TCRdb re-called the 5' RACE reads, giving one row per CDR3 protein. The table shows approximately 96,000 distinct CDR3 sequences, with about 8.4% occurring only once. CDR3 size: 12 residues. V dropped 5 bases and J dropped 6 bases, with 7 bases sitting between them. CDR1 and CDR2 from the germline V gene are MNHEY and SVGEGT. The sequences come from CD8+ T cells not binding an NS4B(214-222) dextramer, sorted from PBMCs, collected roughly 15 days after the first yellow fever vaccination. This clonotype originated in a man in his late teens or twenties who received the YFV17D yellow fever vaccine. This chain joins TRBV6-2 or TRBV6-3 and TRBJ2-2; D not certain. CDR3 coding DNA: TGTGCCAGCAGTCTAGTTCCCGGGGAGCTGTTTTTT. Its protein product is CASSLVPGELFF.